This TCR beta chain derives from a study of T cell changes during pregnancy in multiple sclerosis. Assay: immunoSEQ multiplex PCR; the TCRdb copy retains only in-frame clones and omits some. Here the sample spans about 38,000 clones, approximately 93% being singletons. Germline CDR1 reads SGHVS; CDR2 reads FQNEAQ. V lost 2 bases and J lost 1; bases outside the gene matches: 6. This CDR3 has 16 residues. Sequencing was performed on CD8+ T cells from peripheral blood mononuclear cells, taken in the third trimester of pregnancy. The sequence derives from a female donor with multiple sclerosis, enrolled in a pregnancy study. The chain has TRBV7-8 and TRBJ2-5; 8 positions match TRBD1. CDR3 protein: CASSLTTGAGQETQYF. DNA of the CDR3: TGTGCCAGCAGCTTAACGACAGGGGCGGGCCAAGAGACCCAGTACTTC.